Below, one T cell receptor (beta chain) is given with its context. Antigen specificity is unknown. The protocol was immunoSEQ multiplex PCR, while the TCRdb copy is restricted to in-frame clones and leaves out a portion. The sample carries tens of thousands of clones, around 85% recorded once. CDR1 is SGHTA, CDR2 FQGNSA, per germline. The CDR3 length is 15 residues. Trimming removed 1 base at V and 8 bases at J, with 18 bases between. This sample stems from a study of OX40 agonist ivuxolimab in advanced cancers. Overall study context: Patients were treated with intravenous ivuxolimab, dosed at 0.01 to 10 mg/kg and infused every 2 weeks.

The study, taken as a whole, reports: Normalized T-cell clonal expansion was also low in a subset of nonresponders. At doses 0.1 to 3.0 mg/kg, CD4+ and CD8+ clones expanded.

This sequence originates from an adult with an advanced solid tumor such as melanoma, head and neck, liver or kidney cancer. V is TRBV7-2 and J is TRBJ2-7, with D perhaps assigned TRBD1 or TRBD2 (6 bases each). The sequences come from CD4+ or CD8+ T cells sorted from blood, collected in a trial of the OX40 agonist ivuxolimab. The CDR3, as DNA: TGTGCCAGCAGCTTAGAACGGACTTCCCGGGGGCAGCAGTACTTC. It is translated as CASSLERTSRGQQYF.